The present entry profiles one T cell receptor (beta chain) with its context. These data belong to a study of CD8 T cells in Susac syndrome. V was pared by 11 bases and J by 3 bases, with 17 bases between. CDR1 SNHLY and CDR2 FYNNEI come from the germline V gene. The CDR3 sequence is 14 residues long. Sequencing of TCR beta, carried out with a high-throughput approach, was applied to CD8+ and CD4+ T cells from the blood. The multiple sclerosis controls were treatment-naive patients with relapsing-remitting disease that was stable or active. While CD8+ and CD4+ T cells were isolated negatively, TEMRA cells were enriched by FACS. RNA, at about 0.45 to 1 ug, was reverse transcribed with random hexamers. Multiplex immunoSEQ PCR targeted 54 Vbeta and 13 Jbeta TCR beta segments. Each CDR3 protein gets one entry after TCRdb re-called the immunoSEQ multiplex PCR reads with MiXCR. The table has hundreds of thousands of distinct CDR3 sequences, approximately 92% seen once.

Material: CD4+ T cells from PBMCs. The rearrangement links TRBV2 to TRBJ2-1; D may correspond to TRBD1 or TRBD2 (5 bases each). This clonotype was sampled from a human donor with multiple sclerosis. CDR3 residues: CASPRGVGYNEQFF. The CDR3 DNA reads TGTGCCTCACCTAGAGGGGTAGGCTACAATGAGCAGTTCTTC.